The 18 T cell receptor beta chains listed next were all sequenced from one sample in a study of T-cell reconstitution after alpha-beta-depleted transplantation in children. A library of TCRbeta sequences, prepared with unique molecular identifiers, was generated. TCRdb re-analysed the PCR reads in MiXCR, keeping a single row per CDR3 protein. Seen here are about 280,000 distinct CDR3 sequences, roughly 10% observed once, and the top ten hold roughly a quarter. Sequencing was performed on peripheral blood, taken 180 days after TCRalphabeta/CD19-depleted stem cell transplant. These receptors came from a male patient aged 2 to 10 who had a stem cell transplant for chronic granulomatous disease, so the T cells may come from the graft donor.

The chain is built from TRBV6-5 and TRBJ2-7; 8 nucleotides agree with TRBD1. The CDR3 has 14 residues. The V gene's germline CDR1 is MNHEY and CDR2 SVGAGI. J gave up 5 bases and V 8 bases, and 11 bases lay outside the gene matches. CDR3 in DNA: TGTGCCAGCCGAGACAGGGGATTTAGCGACGAGCAGTACTTC. Protein: CASRDRGFSDEQYF.

The CDR3 protein is CASSLETGDSSETQYF. The CDR3 DNA is TGCGCCAGCAGTCTAGAGACAGGGGACTCCTCAGAGACCCAGTACTTC. The rearrangement uses TRBV23-1 and TRBJ2-5, with 8 bases aligning to TRBD1. TRBV23-1 is an ORF; its function is uncertain. The CDR3 totals 16 residues. The junction had 11 bases not matched to a gene; V was cut back by 4 bases and J by 4 bases.

At least ten counts were recorded for this clonotype. CDR3 sequence reads: CATRTSGNTEAFF. The CDR3 DNA reads TGCGCCACTCGGACGTCCGGGAACACTGAAGCTTTCTTT. The chain recombines TRBV5-1 with TRBJ1-1; D remains unclear. With 9 bases removed from V and 1 base from J, the gap between germline ends came to 13 bases. The CDR3 covers 13 residues. Germline lookup yields CDR1 SGHRS and CDR2 YFSETQ.

This clonotype came up many times. The chain couples TRBV29-1 to TRBJ1-1; D possibly corresponds to TRBD1 (5 bases). The CDR3 loop spans 14 amino acids. Trimming pared 4 bases from V and 2 bases from J, leaving 14 bases between. Germline CDR1 SQVTM, CDR2 ANQGSEA. The CDR3 sequence is CSVGLGTPNTEAFF. The DNA for the CDR3 is TGCAGCGTTGGCTTAGGGACCCCCAACACTGAAGCTTTCTTT.

This clonotype was detected many times. J is TRBJ1-5 and V is TRBV6-2 or TRBV6-3; D not certain. The CDR3 loop spans 13 amino acids. Looked up from germline, CDR1 is MNHEY and CDR2 is SVGEGT. V was pared by 5 bases and J by 0 bases, with 5 bases between. The CDR3 coding sequence is TGTGCCAGCAGTGCTTTTAGCAATCAGCCCCAGCATTTT. Its translation: CASSAFSNQPQHF.

This clonotype appeared many times. The V and J genes are TRBV19 and TRBJ1-2, with 7 bases that match TRBD1. The ends lost 6 bases at V and 4 bases at J; junction bases unmatched: 5. The germline gives CDR1 LNHDA, CDR2 SQIVND (reference sequence). This CDR3 region has 13 residues. The CDR3 DNA reads as TGTGCCAGTAGAGTGGGACAGACCTATGGCTACACCTTC. Its translation is CASRVGQTYGYTF.

This clonotype was found many times. The rearrangement joins TRBV7-2 to TRBJ1-1; D might be TRBD1 (5 bases). CDR3 length: 15 amino acids. Germline-derived CDR1 and CDR2 are SGHTA and FQGNSA. Trimming took 2 bases from V and 1 from J, leaving 11 bases between them. CDR3 residues: CASSLYQGSNTEAFF. CDR3 coding DNA: TGTGCCAGCAGCTTATATCAGGGTTCGAACACTGAAGCTTTCTTT.

There are many counts of this clonotype. The V call is TRBV10-2, the J call TRBJ2-3, with a weak D call TRBD2 (5 bases). The CDR3 runs to 14 residues. Trimming stripped 11 bases from V and 6 bases from J, with 21 bases between. Germline CDR1 and CDR2: WSHSY and SAAADI. CDR3 DNA sequence: TGCGCCGGAAGTCAGCGGCCCGCGGCGGATACGCAGTATTTT. Translated, it gives CAGSQRPAADTQYF.

This clonotype was counted many times. The chain links TRBV28 to TRBJ2-1; D is unresolved. With 5 bases removed from V and 7 bases from J, the gap between germline ends came to 9 bases. CDR1 and CDR2 (germline): MDHEN, SYDVKM. This CDR3 region has 12 residues. Here the CDR3 DNA reads TGTGCCAGCAGTCCGAGTTGGAATGAGCAGTTCTTC. Translating it yields CASSPSWNEQFF.

This clonotype was counted many times. The rearrangement joins TRBV20-1 to TRBJ2-3; D is possibly TRBD1 (6 bases). Germline V gives CDR1 DFQATT, CDR2 SNEGSKA (reference sequence). This CDR3 is built from 14 residues. The V end lost 3 bases, the J end lost 2 bases, and 12 bases lay between the germline ends. The chain's CDR3 is CSARTGLLTDTQYF. As DNA, the CDR3 is TGCAGTGCTAGGACAGGACTTCTCACAGATACGCAGTATTTT.

This clonotype occurred a few times. V gene TRBV18 combines with J gene TRBJ1-1, with 8 positions matching TRBD1. The trim removed 4 bases at V and 1 base at J, leaving 5 bases unmatched. This CDR3 comprises 15 residues. Germline V gene sequence: CDR1 KGHSH, CDR2 LQKENI. The CDR3 DNA reads as TGTGCCAGCTCACGGTTAGGACAGGGGAACACTGAAGCTTTCTTT. As protein: CASSRLGQGNTEAFF.

In this sample, this clonotype turned up many times. The CDR3 region is CASTSPQERTYNSPLHF. CDR3 nucleotides: TGTGCCAGCACCAGCCCACAGGAACGAACCTATAATTCACCCCTCCACTTT. The chain joins TRBV6-2 or TRBV6-3 to TRBJ1-6; the D gene is possibly TRBD1 (5 bases). Germline-derived CDR1 and CDR2 are MNHEY and SVGEGT. Trimming removed 7 bases at V and 2 bases at J, with 18 bases between. The CDR3 extends over 17 amino acids.

In this sample, this clonotype turned up many times. The chain recombines TRBV5-1 with TRBJ2-3; 8 bases match TRBD2. The germline V gene has CDR1 SGHRS and CDR2 YFSETQ. The CDR3 extends over 15 amino acids. V shed 3 bases, J shed 0 bases, and the junction held 3 bases outside the gene matches. In nucleotides, the CDR3 is TGCGCCAGCAGCTCACTAGCGGCTAGCACAGATACGCAGTATTTT. It is translated as CASSSLAASTDTQYF.

This clonotype appeared a single time. A much larger clone lies a single base off, so this may be a read error. This chain connects TRBV12-3 or TRBV12-4 to TRBJ1-2, with 12 nucleotides matching TRBD1. This CDR3 is built from 13 residues. The CDR3 DNA reads as TGTGCCAGCAGGGGACAGGGGGCCGGTGGCTACATCTTC. This gives the protein CASRGQGAGGYIF.

This clonotype was seen repeatedly, ten times or more. The chain has TRBV29-1 and TRBJ2-7; TRBD2 matches at 12 bases. The CDR3 is 14 residues long. The V gene's germline CDR1 is SQVTM and CDR2 ANQGSEA. The trim removed 1 base at V and 4 bases at J, leaving 2 bases unmatched. The CDR3: CSVEGGLAGYEQYF. CDR3 bases: TGCAGCGTTGAAGGAGGACTAGCGGGATACGAGCAGTACTTC.

For this clonotype: A much larger clonotype is one base distant, so this may be a read error. The chain combines TRBV29-1 with TRBJ2-3, with D unresolved. The J call may be in error: the DNA end matches TRBJ1-5 better. Germline CDR1 reads SQVTM; CDR2 reads ANQGSEA. CDR3 length: 13 residues. In DNA, the CDR3 is TGCAGTTTCTCCGTCTCTAACACAGATACGCAGCATTTT. It encodes CSFSVSNTDTQHF.

This clonotype was picked up many times. The gene calls are TRBV27 and TRBJ2-1; 8 bases are a match to TRBD2. This CDR3 region has 14 residues. V gave up 8 bases and J gave up 3 bases; unmatched junction bases: 6. CDR1 and CDR2 (germline): MNHEY, SMNVEV (reference sequence). The DNA for the CDR3 is TGTGCCAGCTGCCAAGCGGGAGTCTACAATGAGCAGTTCTTC. Translated: CASCQAGVYNEQFF.

This clonotype was observed a few times. This chain uses TRBV11-3 with TRBJ2-7; possible D gene TRBD1, 6 bases. V was shortened by 5 bases and J by 5 bases, with 16 bases between the two germline ends. CDR3 size: 14 residues. Germline V lookup: CDR1 SGHNT, CDR2 YENEEA. This CDR3 is CASSPPGAYDEQYF. DNA for the CDR3: TGTGCCAGCAGCCCTCCAGGGGCGTACGACGAGCAGTACTTC. Using reference TRBV11-3 and TRBJ2-7 for the parts outside the CDR3, the full variable domain is EAGVVQSPRYKIIEKKQPVAFWCNPISGHNTLYWYLQNLGQGPELLIRYENEEAVDDSQLPKDRFSAERLKGVDSTLKIQPAELGDSAVYLCASSPPGAYDEQYFGPGTRLTVT.